The source of this T cell receptor (beta chain) is a study of vaccination and CD4 T cells after COVID-19. At the level of the study: Participants were given two doses of BNT162b2 or mRNA-1273 vaccine.

This clonotype was detected only a few times. Its matching antigen is unknown. Cultured CD4+ T-cell DNA underwent Oncomine TCR Beta short-read sequencing. Using its own MiXCR run on the PCR reads, TCRdb lists one record per CDR3 protein. Counted here are 11,000 or so distinct CDR3 sequences, around 50% occurring once; the ten biggest clones make up 10% to 15%. The germline gives CDR1 SGHAT, CDR2 FQDESV (reference sequence). The CDR3 is 19 amino acids. The ends were cut back, 5 bases at V and 4 bases at J, with 29 bases in the middle. The treatment: roughly nine-day PBMC culture with coronavirus spike peptide pools or control peptides (ViraFEST assay). Whole-study results and caveats: Convalescent patients' median share of reactive clones seen only post-vaccination was about 86%.

The TCR sequence derives from a human donor who had recovered from COVID-19. The sample was CD4+ T cells from blood, cultured in vitro. This sequence joins TRBV11-1 and TRBJ1-1, with D possibly TRBD1 on 6 matching bases. The DNA of the CDR3 is TGTGCCAGCAGCGCTAAGGGGGGCGCCACATACTCACGTGGCACTGAAGCTTTCTTT. This codes for CASSAKGGATYSRGTEAFF.